This T cell receptor (beta chain) was sequenced during a study of molecular identifiers for immune sequencing clone quantification. The CDR3 has 10 residues. Germline values: CDR1 MNHEY, CDR2 SVGEGT. Trimming left V 6 bases short and J 5 bases short, with 2 bases between. A single record per CDR3 protein comes from TCRdb applying MiXCR to the PCR reads. The sample includes about 320,000 distinct CDR3 sequences, around a fifth of them seen just once. Ten or more counts support this clonotype. The sequence was collected from a human donor in good health. Some libraries in this study had Jurkat cell RNA spiked in. Input material: naive CD8+ T cells from blood, with Jurkat cell RNA spiked in. Indicated subset: FACS-sorted CD8+CD4-CCR7+CD45RA+ naive T cells. The genes are TRBV6-2 or TRBV6-3 and TRBJ2-1, with D unclear. The CDR3 reads CASRHNEQFF. DNA for the CDR3: TGTGCCAGCAGGCACAATGAGCAGTTCTTC.